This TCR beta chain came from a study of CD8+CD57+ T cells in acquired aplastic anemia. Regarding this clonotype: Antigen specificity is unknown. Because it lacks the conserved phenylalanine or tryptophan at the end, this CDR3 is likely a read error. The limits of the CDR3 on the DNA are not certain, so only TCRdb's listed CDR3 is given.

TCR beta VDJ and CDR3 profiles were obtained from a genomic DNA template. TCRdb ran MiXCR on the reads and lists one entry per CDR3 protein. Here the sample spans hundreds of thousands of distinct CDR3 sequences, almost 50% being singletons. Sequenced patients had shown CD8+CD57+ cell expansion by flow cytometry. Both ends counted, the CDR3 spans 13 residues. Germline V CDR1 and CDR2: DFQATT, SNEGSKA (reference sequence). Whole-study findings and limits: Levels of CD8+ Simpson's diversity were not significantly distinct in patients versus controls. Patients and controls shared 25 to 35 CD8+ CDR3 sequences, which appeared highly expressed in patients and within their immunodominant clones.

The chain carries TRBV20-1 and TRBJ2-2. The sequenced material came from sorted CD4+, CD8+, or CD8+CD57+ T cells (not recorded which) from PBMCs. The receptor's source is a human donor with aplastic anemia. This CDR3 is CSAGGRNTGELDL.